The next 8 T cell receptor beta chains were all read from a single sample in a study of blood T cell repertoires in COVID-19. This table comes from immunoSEQ multiplex PCR, and its TCRdb copy is limited to in-frame clones, with some not included. The profile shows about 460,000 clones, 75% to 90% of them singletons. The sequencing sample was made of PBMCs or T cells enriched from blood (not recorded which). These receptors all come from a woman aged 60-70 years who had recovered from COVID-19.

The gene calls are TRBV6-5 and TRBJ2-2; tentative D call: TRBD2 (6 bases). Trimming took 6 bases from V and 4 from J, leaving 12 bases between them. Germline V gives CDR1 MNHEY, CDR2 SVGAGI. This CDR3 is built from 14 residues. The CDR3 loop reads CASSPGTFTGELFF. For the CDR3, the DNA is TGTGCCAGCAGCCCCGGGACTTTCACCGGGGAGCTGTTTTTT.

The genes are TRBV2 and TRBJ2-7; possible D gene TRBD1, 6 bases. This CDR3 spans 15 amino acids. Deletions cut 8 bases from V and 7 bases from J, with 24 bases between. Germline assignment: CDR1 SNHLY and CDR2 FYNNEI. CDR3 region: CASVLQRQVEGEQYF. The CDR3 bases are TGTGCCAGCGTCCTGCAACGACAGGTGGAAGGGGAGCAGTACTTC.

The chain is built from TRBV10-2 and TRBJ2-1; weak D call: TRBD1 (6 bases). Germline V gives CDR1 WSHSY, CDR2 SAAADI. The CDR3 is made up of 13 amino acids. The V end lost 6 bases, the J end lost 3 bases, and 9 bases lay between the germline ends. CDR3 coding DNA: TGCGCCAGCAGAATAGGGGGCTACAATGAGCAGTTCTTC. Translation: CASRIGGYNEQFF.

The gene calls are TRBV10-3 and TRBJ1-2, with a tentative D call TRBD1 (6 bases). This CDR3 is 13 amino acids long. The V end was cut by 6 bases, the J end by 6 bases, with 14 bases between. In germline, CDR1 is ENHRY, CDR2 SYGVKD. The DNA for the CDR3 is TGTGCCATCAGAGGACCGACAGGCGATGGCTACACCTTC. Translating gives CAIRGPTGDGYTF.

The chain combines TRBV27 with TRBJ2-7; D unclear. Deletions cut 0 bases from V and 6 bases from J, with 9 bases between. The CDR3 contains 13 residues. The germline V gene encodes CDR1 MNHEY and CDR2 SMNVEV (reference sequence). The DNA of the CDR3 is TGTGCCAGCAGTTTATCGATGCAGGCCGAGCAGTACTTC. It is translated as CASSLSMQAEQYF.

The chain combines TRBV5-1 with TRBJ2-2, with a tentative D call TRBD2 (5 bases). CDR3 length equals 14 residues. V gave up 0 bases and J gave up 6 bases, with 9 bases separating them. The V gene's germline CDR1 is SGHRS and CDR2 YFSETQ. CDR3 DNA: TGCGCCAGCAGCTTGGGAGGGAATTCCGGGGAGCTGTTTTTT. Its translation is CASSLGGNSGELFF. Full variable domain (remainder filled in from reference TRBV5-1 and TRBJ2-2): KAGVTQTPRYLIKTRGQQVTLSCSPISGHRSVSWYQQTPGQGLQFLFEYFSETQRNKGNFPGRFSGRQFSNSRSEMNVSTLELGDSALYLCASSLGGNSGELFFGEGSRLTVL.

The J gene is TRBJ2-7, the V gene TRBV6-5, with 10 nucleotides matching TRBD1. This CDR3 contains 15 residues. Germline values: CDR1 MNHEY, CDR2 SVGAGI. Losses at the gene ends were 6 bases for V and 4 bases for J; bases not matched to a gene: 9. The CDR3 sequence is CASSRQGANLYEQYF. DNA of the CDR3: TGTGCCAGCAGCCGACAGGGGGCGAATCTATACGAGCAGTACTTC.

This rearrangement joins TRBV5-1 to TRBJ1-1, with TRBD1 as a possible D gene (5 bases). Germline CDR1 reads SGHRS; CDR2 reads YFSETQ. CDR3 length equals 15 residues. V was clipped by 0 bases and J by 1 base, with 10 bases between them. CDR3 sequence: CASSLGPGGNTEAFF. DNA for the CDR3: TGCGCCAGCAGCTTGGGCCCCGGGGGGAACACTGAAGCTTTCTTT.